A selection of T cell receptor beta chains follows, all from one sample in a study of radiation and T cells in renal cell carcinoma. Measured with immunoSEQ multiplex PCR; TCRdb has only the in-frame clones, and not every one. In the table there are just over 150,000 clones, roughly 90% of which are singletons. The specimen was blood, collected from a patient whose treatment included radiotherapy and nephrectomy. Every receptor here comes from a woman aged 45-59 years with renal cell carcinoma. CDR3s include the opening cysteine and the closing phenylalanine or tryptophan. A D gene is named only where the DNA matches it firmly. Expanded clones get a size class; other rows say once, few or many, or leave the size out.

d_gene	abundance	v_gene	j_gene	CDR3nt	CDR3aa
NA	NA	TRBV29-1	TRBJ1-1	TGCAGCGTAGCCGAACAGACTGAAGCTTTCTTT	CSVAEQTEAFF
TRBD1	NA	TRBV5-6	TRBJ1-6	TGTGCCAGCAGCTTTGAGCGACAGGGGTATTCACCCCTCCACTTT	CASSFERQGYSPLHF
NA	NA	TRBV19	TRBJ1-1	TGTGCCACCTCCTCTAACCCTGGGAGCACTGAAGCTTTCTTT	CATSSNPGSTEAFF
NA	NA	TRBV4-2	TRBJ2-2	TGTGCCAGCAGCCGACAGCAGGGTCCGGGGACCGGGGAGCTGTTTTTT	CASSRQQGPGTGELFF
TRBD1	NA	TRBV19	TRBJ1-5	TGTGCCAGTAGACCTGCACAGGGGATATACAATCAGCCCCAGCATTTT	CASRPAQGIYNQPQHF
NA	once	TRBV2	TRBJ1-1	TGTGCCAGCAGTGCGGTGGCGCGGGACACTGAAGCTTTCTTT	CASSAVARDTEAFF
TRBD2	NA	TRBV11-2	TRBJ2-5	TGTGCCAGCAGCTCCCGTCGGACTAGACAAGAGACCCAGTACTTC	CASSSRRTRQETQYF
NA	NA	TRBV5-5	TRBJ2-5	TGTGCCAGCAGCCGGAACAGGGAGACCCAGTACTTC	CASSRNRETQYF
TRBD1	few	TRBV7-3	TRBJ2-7	TGTGCCAGCAGCCCCGGAGGGGGACAGGGGGTCTACGAGCAGTACTTC	CASSPGGGQGVYEQYF
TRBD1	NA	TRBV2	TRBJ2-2	TGTGCCAGCTTGCCTGTTTTTGGACAGGGGAACACCGGGGAGCTGTTTTTT	CASLPVFGQGNTGELFF
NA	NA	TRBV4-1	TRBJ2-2	TGCGCCAGCAGCCAAGCCCGGGGCGCAGGGATCAGCGCCGGGGAGCTGTTTTTT	CASSQARGAGISAGELFF
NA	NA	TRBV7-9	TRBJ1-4	TGTGCCAGCAGCTTAACTAGGGTTGAAAAACTGTTTTTT	CASSLTRVEKLFF
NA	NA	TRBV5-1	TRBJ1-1	TGCGCCAGCAGCTTGGACAGGACAATAACGGGAATTGGCACTGAAGCTTTCTTT	CASSLDRTITGIGTEAFF
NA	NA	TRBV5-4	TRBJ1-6	TGTGCCAGCAGCCTCGCCGGGATCAGTAATTCACCCCTCCACTTT	CASSLAGISNSPLHF
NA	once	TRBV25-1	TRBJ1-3	TGTGCCAGCAGGAGGTATACTGGAAACACCATATATTTT	CASRRYTGNTIYF
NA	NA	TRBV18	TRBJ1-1	TGTGCCAGCTTTCCAGAGGACGGATGGAACACTGAAGCTTTCTTT	CASFPEDGWNTEAFF
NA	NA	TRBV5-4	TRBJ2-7	TGTGCCAGCAGCTTGAGGGGACCTCATTCCTACGAGCAGTACTTC	CASSLRGPHSYEQYF
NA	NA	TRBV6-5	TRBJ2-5	TGTGCCAGCAGTTACTCGTGGGAAGAGACCCAGTACTTC	CASSYSWEETQYF
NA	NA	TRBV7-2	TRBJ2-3	TGTGCCAGCAGCTCCGATTGGGCGTCAACAGATACGCAGTATTTT	CASSSDWASTDTQYF
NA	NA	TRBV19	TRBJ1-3	TGTGCCAGTAGTCACAAGTTTGGAAACACCATATATTTT	CASSHKFGNTIYF
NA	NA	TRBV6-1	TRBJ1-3	TGTGCCAGCTGGGACGCAGGGATCTCTGGAAACACCATATATTTT	CASWDAGISGNTIYF
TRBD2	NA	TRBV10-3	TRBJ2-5	TGTGCCATCAGCGCCGGGACTAGCGGGGGGGCATTGGAGACCCAGTACTTC	CAISAGTSGGALETQYF
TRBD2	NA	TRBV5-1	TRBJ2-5	TGCGCCAGCAGCTCACTAGCGGGGGGGCCGGAAGAGACCCAGTACTTC	CASSSLAGGPEETQYF
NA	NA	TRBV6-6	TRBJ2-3	TGTGCCAGCTCTTGGGGAGAAGCCACAGATACGCAGTATTTT	CASSWGEATDTQYF
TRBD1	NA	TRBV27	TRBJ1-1	TGTGCCAGCAGTTTTACACCTCCGGGACAGGGTACCACTGAAGCTTTCTTT	CASSFTPPGQGTTEAFF
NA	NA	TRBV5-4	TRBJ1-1	TGTGCCAGCAGCCTGCCCCCCACTGAAGCTTTCTTT	CASSLPPTEAFF
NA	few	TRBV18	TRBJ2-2	TGTGCCAGCTCAGGACAGACGAACACCGGGGAGCTGTTTTTT	CASSGQTNTGELFF
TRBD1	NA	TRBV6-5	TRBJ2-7	TGTGCCAGCAGTTGGGACAGAACCTCCTACGAGCAGTACTTC	CASSWDRTSYEQYF
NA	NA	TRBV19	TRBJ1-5	TGTGCCAGTAGTACCCAGACCAATCAGCCCCAGCATTTT	CASSTQTNQPQHF
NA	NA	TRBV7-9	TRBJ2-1	TGTGCCAGCAGCTTAAGGGGTGGAACTCAGTTCTTC	CASSLRGGTQFF
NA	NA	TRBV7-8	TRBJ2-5	TGTGCCAGCAGCCGTACATCGGAGACCCAGTACTTC	CASSRTSETQYF
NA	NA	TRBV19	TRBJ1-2	TGTGCCACCCTTGGGGCCTTGGACTATGGCTACACCTTC	CATLGALDYGYTF
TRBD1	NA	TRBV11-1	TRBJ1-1	TGTGCCAGCAGCGGAACCGGGACAGGAAACACTGAAGCTTTCTTT	CASSGTGTGNTEAFF
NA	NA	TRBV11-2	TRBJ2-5	TGTGCCAGCAGCTCCCCATCCCCTCTTTTGGGGCAAGAGACCCAGTACTTC	CASSSPSPLLGQETQYF
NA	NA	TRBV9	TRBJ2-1	TGTGCCAGCAGCGTAGATCCGACCCCCGTGGATGAGCAGTTCTTC	CASSVDPTPVDEQFF
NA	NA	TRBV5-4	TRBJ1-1	TGTGCCAGCAGCCCGCGGTCGACCGGGACTGAAGCTTTCTTT	CASSPRSTGTEAFF
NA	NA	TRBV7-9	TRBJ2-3	TGTGCCAGCAGCTACGGACAGTCAGTCACAGATACGCAGTATTTT	CASSYGQSVTDTQYF
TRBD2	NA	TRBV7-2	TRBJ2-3	TGTGCCAGCAGCTTAGACAGCCTAGCGGGTATGACAGATACGCAGTATTTT	CASSLDSLAGMTDTQYF
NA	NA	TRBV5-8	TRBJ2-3	TGTGCCAGCAGCTTGGGCCGGGGAGATACGCAGTATTTT	CASSLGRGDTQYF
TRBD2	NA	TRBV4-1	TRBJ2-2	TGCGCCAGCAGCCGCTCTAGCGGGGGAGACACCGGGGAGCTGTTTTTT	CASSRSSGGDTGELFF
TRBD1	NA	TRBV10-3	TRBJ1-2	TGTGCCACTAGCTGGCAGGGGGCTAGCGGCTACACCTTC	CATSWQGASGYTF
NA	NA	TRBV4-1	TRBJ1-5	TGCGCCAGCAGCCAAGGACCAGGGGCAGTCAATCAGCCCCAGCATTTT	CASSQGPGAVNQPQHF
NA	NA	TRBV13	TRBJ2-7	TGTGCCAGCAGCTTTCTCTCCTTAGGCGCCTACGAGCAGTACTTC	CASSFLSLGAYEQYF
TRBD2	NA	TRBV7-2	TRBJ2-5	TGTGCCAGCAGCTTAAGCGGGGCCCAAGAGACCCAGTACTTC	CASSLSGAQETQYF
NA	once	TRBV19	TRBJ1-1	TGTGCCAGTAATTCGGAGACCCTTGACACTGAAGCTTTCTTT	CASNSETLDTEAFF
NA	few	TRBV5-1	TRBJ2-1	TGCGCCAGCAGCTGGGGATGGACAGCTTCTTACAATGAGCAGTTCTTC	CASSWGWTASYNEQFF
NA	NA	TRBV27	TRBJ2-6	TGTGCCAGCAGTTTATTGGCGGTAAGCTCTGGGGCCAACGTCCTGACTTTC	CASSLLAVSSGANVLTF
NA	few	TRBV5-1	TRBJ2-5	TGCGCCAGCAGCCCAATAGCGCTGCAAGGGGAGACCCAGTACTTC	CASSPIALQGETQYF
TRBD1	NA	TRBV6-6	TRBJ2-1	TGTGCCAGCACCGGACAGGGGAGGAATGAGCAGTTCTTC	CASTGQGRNEQFF
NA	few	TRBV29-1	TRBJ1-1	TGCAGCGTTCTCGGCCAGGGTATGACTGAAGCTTTCTTT	CSVLGQGMTEAFF
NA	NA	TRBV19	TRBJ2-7	TGTGCCAGTAGTATCGTCCTACAGGGCCCCGAAATGAAGCAGTACTTC	CASSIVLQGPEMKQYF